The TCR beta chain described here comes from a study of cytomegalovirus exposure and HLA in healthy donors. Primers: 60 Vbeta forward and 13 Jbeta reverse. TCRdb's copy holds only in-frame clones and misses some; the assay was immunoSEQ multiplex PCR. The sample shows 150,000 to 200,000 clones, roughly two thirds of them seen only once. In regard to this clone: No antigen is known for it.

Study outcomes and limitations: Other equally common chains were less clonally expanded than HLA-associated TCR beta chains, a later analysis showed.

The specimen sequenced was PBMCs. The TCR sequence derives from a woman aged 35 to 49 in good health and CMV-seropositive.

The CDR3 bases are TGTGCCAGCAGTCCCACAGGGGGCGATGGCTACACCTTC. It encodes CASSPTGGDGYTF. This chain joins TRBV6-5 and TRBJ1-2, with 9 nucleotides matching TRBD1. Germline assignment: CDR1 MNHEY and CDR2 SVGAGI. The CDR3 loop spans 13 amino acids. Unmatched junction bases numbered 4, after V lost 5 bases and J lost 6 bases.